This T cell receptor (beta chain) was sequenced for a study of shared clonotypes between healthy human individuals. Study-wide results and limits: It was anticipated that sequencing depth would influence how many clonotypes donors shared.

The germline CDR1 and CDR2 sequences are SGHRS and YFSETQ. The CDR3 is made up of 18 amino acids. V shed 2 bases and J 0 bases; nucleotides not matched to a gene: 6. The test was conducted at deep level. Splitting of each subset's genomic DNA was done evenly across several immunoSEQ plates. Sequencing was performed with immunoSEQ multiplex PCR; in TCRdb, only in-frame clones are kept and a portion is missing. The table records more than 2 million clones, around 93% of them present only once. About this clone itself: What it binds is unknown.

CD45RO-negative, CCR7-selected cells formed the naive CD8 fraction, which excluded terminally differentiated effector memory CD45RA+ cells. Within Nashville, Tennessee resided all donors, each a Caucasian adult. Specimen: naive CD8+ T cells from PBMCs. The V call is TRBV5-1, the J call TRBJ2-2; 11 bases fit TRBD2. The source of this sequence is a man younger than 35 in good health. Some clones in this sample may be carry-over from other donors' samples. CDR3 nucleotide sequence: TGCGCCAGCAGCTTTGCTAGCGGGAGGCCGGCGAACACCGGGGAGCTGTTTTTT. Residues: CASSFASGRPANTGELFF.